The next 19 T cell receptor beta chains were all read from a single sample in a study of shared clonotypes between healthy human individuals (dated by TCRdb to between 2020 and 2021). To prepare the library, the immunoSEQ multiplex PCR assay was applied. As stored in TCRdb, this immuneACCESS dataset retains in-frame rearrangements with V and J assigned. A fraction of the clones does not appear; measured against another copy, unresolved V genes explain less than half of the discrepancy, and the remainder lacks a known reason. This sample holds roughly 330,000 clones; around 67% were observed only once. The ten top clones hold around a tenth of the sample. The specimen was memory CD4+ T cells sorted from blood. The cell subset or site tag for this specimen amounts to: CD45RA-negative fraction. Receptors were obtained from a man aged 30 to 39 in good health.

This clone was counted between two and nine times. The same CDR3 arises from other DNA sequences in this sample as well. The CDR3 DNA reads TGTGCCAGCAGTCCCCCCGGGGGGCAGCCCCAGCATTTT. This translates into CASSPPGGQPQHF. The chain is built from TRBV27 and TRBJ1-5; TRBD1 is a possible D gene (5 bases). Trimming took 5 bases from V and 7 from J, leaving 12 bases between them. CDR1 is MNHEY and CDR2 is SMNVEV in the germline V gene (reference sequence). CDR3 length: 13 residues.

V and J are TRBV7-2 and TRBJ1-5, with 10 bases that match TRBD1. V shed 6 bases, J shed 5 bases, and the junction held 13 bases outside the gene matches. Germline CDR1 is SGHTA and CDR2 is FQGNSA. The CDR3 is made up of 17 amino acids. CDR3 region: CASSLRGQGQFDQPQHF. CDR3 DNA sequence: TGTGCCAGCAGTTTAAGGGGACAGGGGCAGTTTGATCAGCCCCAGCATTTT.

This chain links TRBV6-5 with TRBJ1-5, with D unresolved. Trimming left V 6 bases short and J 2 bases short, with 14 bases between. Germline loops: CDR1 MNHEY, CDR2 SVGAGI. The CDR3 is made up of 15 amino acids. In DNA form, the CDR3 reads TGTGCCAGCAGAAGGAAGGGTACGGGCAATCAGCCCCAGCATTTT. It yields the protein CASRRKGTGNQPQHF.

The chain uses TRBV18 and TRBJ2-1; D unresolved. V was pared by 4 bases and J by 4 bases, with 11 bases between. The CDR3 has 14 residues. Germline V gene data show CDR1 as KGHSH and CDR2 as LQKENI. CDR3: CASSRYEDYNEQFF. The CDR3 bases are TGTGCCAGCTCACGCTATGAGGATTACAATGAGCAGTTCTTC. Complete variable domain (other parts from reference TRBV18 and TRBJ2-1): NAGVMQNPRHLVRRRGQEARLRCSPMKGHSHVYWYRQLPEEGLKFMVYLQKENIIDESGMPKERFSAEFPKEGPSILRIQQVVRGDSAAYFCASSRYEDYNEQFFGPGTRLTVL.

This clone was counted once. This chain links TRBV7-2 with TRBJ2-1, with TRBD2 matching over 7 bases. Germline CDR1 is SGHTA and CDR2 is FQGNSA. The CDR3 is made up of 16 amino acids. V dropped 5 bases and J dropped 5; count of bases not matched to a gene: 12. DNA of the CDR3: TGTGCCAGCAGCCCAAGTGGGTGGGAGGGCCACAATGAGCAGTTCTTC. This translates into CASSPSGWEGHNEQFF.

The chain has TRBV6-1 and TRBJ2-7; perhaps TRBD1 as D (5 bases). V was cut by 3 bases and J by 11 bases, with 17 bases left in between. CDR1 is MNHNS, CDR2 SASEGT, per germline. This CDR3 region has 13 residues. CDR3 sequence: CASSELMQGVEYF. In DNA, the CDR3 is TGTGCCAGCAGTGAGCTAATGCAGGGTGTTGAGTACTTC.

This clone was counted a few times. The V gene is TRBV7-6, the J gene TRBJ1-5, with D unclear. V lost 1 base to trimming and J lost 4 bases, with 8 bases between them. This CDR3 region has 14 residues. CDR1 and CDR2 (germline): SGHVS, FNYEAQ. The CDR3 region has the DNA TGTGCCAGCAGCTTAGGAACAGAAAATCAGCCCCAGCATTTT. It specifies CASSLGTENQPQHF.

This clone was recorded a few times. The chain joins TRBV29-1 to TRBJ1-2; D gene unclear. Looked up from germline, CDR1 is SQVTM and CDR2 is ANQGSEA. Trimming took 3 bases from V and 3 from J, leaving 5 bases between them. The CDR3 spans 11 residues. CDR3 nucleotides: TGCAGCGTTGACGCAGACTATGGCTACACCTTC. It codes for CSVDADYGYTF.

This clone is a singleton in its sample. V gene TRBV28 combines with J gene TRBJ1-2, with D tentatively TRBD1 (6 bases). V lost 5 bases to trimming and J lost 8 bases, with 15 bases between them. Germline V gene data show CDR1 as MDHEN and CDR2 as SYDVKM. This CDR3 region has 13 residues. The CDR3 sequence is CASSPTGLYGYTF. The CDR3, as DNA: TGTGCCAGCAGTCCAACAGGGCTCTACGGCTACACCTTC.

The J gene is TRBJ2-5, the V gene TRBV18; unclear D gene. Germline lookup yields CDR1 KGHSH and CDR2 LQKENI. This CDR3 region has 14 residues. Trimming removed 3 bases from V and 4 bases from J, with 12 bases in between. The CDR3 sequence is CASSPPLLGETQYF. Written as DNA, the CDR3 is TGTGCCAGCTCACCCCCCCTATTAGGAGAGACCCAGTACTTC.

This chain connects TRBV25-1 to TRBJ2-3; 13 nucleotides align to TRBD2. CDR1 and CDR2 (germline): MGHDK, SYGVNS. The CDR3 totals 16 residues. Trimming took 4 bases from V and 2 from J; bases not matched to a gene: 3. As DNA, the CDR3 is TGTGCCAGCAGTGCCGGACTAGCGGGAGTCACAGATACGCAGTATTTT. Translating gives CASSAGLAGVTDTQYF.

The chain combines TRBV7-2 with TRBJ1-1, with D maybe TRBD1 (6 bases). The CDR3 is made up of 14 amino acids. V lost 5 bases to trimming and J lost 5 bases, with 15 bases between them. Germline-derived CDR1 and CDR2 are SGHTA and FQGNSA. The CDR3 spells CASSPGAGRTEAFF. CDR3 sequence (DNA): TGTGCCAGCAGCCCAGGGGCAGGGCGGACTGAAGCTTTCTTT.

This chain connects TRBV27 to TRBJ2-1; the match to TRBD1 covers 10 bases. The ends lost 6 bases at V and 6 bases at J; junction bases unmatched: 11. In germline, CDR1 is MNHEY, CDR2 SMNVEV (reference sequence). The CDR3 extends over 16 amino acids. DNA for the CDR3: TGTGCCAGCAGGCCAATTGGGACAGGGGAACGCAATGAGCAGTTCTTC. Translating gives CASRPIGTGERNEQFF.

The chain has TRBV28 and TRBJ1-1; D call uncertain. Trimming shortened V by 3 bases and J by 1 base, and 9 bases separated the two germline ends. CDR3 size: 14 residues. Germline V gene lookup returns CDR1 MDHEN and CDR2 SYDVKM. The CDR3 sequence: CASSFAGKNTEAFF. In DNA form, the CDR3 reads TGTGCCAGCAGTTTTGCCGGAAAGAACACTGAAGCTTTCTTT.

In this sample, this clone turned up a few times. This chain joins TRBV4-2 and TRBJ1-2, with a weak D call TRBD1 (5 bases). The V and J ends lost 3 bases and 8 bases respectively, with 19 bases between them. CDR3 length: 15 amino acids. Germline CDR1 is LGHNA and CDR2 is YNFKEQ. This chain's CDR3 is CASSQEGTGGVGYTF. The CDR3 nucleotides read TGTGCCAGCAGCCAGGAAGGGACGGGCGGGGTAGGCTACACCTTC.

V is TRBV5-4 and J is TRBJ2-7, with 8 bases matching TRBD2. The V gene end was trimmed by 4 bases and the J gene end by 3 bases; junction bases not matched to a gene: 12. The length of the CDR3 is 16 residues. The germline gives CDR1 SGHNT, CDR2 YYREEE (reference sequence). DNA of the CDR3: TGTGCCAGCAGCCAGATGACCCTAGCGGGTAACTACGAGCAGTACTTC. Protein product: CASSQMTLAGNYEQYF. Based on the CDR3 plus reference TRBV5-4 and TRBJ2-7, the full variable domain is ETGVTQSPTHLIKTRGQQVTLRCSSQSGHNTVSWYQQALGQGPQFIFQYYREEENGRGNFPPRFSGLQFPNYSSELNVNALELDDSALYLCASSQMTLAGNYEQYFGPGTRLTVT.

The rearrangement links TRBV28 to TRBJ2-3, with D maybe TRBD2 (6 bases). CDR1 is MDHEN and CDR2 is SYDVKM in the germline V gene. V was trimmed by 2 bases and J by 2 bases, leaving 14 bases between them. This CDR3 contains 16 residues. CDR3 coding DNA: TGTGCCAGCAGTTTAACGGGGGTTAGTAACACAGATACGCAGTATTTT. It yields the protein CASSLTGVSNTDTQYF.

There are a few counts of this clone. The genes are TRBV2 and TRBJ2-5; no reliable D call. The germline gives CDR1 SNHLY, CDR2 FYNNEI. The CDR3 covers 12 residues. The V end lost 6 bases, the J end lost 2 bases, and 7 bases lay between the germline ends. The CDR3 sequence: CASRPQQETQYF. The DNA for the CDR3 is TGTGCCAGCAGACCCCAGCAAGAGACCCAGTACTTC.

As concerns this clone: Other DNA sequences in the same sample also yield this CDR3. The CDR3 is CASSPPSVGETQYF. The CDR3 DNA sequence: TGTGCCAGCTCACCACCTAGCGTTGGGGAGACCCAGTACTTC. The rearrangement joins TRBV18 to TRBJ2-5, with a possible D match to TRBD2 (5 bases). The CDR3 runs to 14 residues. The germline CDR1 and CDR2 sequences are KGHSH and LQKENI. Trimming left V 0 bases short and J 5 bases short, with 10 bases between.